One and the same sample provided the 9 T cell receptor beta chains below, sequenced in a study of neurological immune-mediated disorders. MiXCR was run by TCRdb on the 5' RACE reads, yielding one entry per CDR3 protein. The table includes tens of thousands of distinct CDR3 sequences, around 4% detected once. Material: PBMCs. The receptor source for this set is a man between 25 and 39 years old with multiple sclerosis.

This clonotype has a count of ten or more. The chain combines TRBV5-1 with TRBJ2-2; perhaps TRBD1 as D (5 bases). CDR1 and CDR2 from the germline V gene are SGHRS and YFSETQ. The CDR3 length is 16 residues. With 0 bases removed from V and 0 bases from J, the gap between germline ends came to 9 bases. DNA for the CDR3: TGCGCCAGCAGCTTGGGCAAGGGGACGAACACCGGGGAGCTGTTTTTT. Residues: CASSLGKGTNTGELFF.

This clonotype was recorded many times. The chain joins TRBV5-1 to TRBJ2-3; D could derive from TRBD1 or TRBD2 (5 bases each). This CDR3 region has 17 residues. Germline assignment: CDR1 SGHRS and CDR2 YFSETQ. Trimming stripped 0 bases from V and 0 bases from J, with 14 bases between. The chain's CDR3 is CASSLDGTPSSTDTQYF. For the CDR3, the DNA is TGCGCCAGCAGCTTGGATGGGACCCCATCTAGCACAGATACGCAGTATTTT.

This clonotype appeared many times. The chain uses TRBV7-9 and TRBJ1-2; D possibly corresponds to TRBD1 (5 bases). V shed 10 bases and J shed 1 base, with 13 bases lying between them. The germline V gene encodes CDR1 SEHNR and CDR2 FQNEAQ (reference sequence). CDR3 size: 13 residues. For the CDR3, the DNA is TGTGCCACTGGCAGGGCCTATAACTATGGCTACACCTTC. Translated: CATGRAYNYGYTF.

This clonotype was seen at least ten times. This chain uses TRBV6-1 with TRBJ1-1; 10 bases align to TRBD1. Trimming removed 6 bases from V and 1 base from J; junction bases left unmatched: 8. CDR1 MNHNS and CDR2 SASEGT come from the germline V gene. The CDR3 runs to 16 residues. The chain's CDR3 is CASSRQGARGNTEAFF. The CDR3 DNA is TGTGCCAGCAGCCGACAGGGGGCCAGGGGGAACACTGAAGCTTTCTTT.

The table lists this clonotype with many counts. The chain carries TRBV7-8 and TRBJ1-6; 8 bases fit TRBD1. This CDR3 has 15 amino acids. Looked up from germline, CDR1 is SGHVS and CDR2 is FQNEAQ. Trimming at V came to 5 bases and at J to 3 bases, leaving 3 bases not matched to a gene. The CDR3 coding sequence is TGTGCCAGCAGCCCGACAGGGGACTATAATTCACCCCTCCACTTT. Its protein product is CASSPTGDYNSPLHF. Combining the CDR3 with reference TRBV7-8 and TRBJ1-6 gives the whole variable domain GAGVSQSPRYKVAKRGQDVALRCDPISGHVSLFWYQQALGQGPEFLTYFQNEAQLDKSGLPSDRFFAERPEGSVSTLKIQRTQQEDSAVYLCASSPTGDYNSPLHFGNGTRLTVT.

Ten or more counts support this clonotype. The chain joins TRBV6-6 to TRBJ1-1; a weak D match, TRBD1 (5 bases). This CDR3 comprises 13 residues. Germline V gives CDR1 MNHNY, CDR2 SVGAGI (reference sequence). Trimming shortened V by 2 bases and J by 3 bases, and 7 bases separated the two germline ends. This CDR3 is CASSYRGDTEAFF. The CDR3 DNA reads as TGTGCCAGCAGTTACAGGGGTGACACTGAAGCTTTCTTT.

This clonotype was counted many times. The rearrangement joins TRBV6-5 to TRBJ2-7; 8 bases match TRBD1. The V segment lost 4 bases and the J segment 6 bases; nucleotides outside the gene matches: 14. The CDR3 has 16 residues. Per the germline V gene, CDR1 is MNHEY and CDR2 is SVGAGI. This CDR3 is CASSSWTGSAGSEQYF. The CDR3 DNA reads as TGTGCCAGCAGTTCTTGGACAGGGTCAGCGGGTAGCGAGCAGTACTTC.

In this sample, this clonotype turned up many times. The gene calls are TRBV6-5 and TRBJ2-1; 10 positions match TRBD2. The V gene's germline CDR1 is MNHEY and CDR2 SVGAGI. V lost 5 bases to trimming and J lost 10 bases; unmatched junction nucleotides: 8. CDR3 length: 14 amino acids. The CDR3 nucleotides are TGTGCCAGCAGTGTTAGCGGGGGGAGGAGGGAGCAGTTCTTC. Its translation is CASSVSGGRREQFF.

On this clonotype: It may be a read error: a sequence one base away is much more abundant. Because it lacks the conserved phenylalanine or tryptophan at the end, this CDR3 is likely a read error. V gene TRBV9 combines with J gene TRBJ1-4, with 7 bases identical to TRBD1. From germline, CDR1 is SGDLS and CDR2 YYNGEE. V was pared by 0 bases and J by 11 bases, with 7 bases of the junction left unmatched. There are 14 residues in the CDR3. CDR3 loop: CASSVGQGESKLFI. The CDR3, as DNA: TGTGCCAGCAGCGTAGGACAGGGTGAATCGAAACTGTTTATT.